This entry concerns a single T cell receptor (beta chain). What it recognizes is unknown. V gave up 6 bases and J gave up 6 bases; unmatched junction bases: 12. The CDR3 is 15 residues long. In germline, CDR1 is MNHEY, CDR2 SMNVEV (reference sequence). This sample is drawn from a study of shared clonotypes between healthy human individuals. Overall study context: CD4 naive and CD4 memory each took three plates per donor, while CD8 naive took two and CD8 memory one. Study-level findings and limits: Clonotype sharing among donors, it was expected, would be affected by sequencing depth. The donor pool, a small one, limited the genetic and exposure-history diversity represented. Sharing across a handful of donors was seen in 4.5% to 6.5% of naive CD4 clonotypes.

Naivety among CD8 cells was defined by CD45RO negativity and positive CCR7 selection, thereby excluding terminally differentiated effector memory CD45RA+ cells. Libraries were prepared by immunoSEQ multiplex PCR; TCRdb keeps only in-frame clonotypes and omits some of them. Of roughly 2,000,000 clones listed, about 95% are singletons. The source of this sequence is a man aged 18 to 29 in good health. The genes are TRBV27 and TRBJ2-7; 9 nucleotides align to TRBD2. Input material: naive CD8+ T cells sorted from blood. The CDR3 DNA is TGTGCCAGCAGCCCGGTGGGACTAGCCGAGGGCGAGCAGTACTTC. This sequence encodes CASSPVGLAEGEQYF.